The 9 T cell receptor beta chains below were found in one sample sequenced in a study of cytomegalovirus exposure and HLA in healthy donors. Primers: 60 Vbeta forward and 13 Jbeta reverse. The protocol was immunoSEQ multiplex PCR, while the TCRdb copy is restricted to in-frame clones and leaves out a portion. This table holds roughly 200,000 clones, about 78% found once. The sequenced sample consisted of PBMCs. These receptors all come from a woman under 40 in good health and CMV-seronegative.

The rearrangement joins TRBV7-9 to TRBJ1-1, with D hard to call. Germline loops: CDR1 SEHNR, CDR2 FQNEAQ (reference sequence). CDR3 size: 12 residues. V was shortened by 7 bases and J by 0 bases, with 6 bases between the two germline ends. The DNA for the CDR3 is TGTGCCAGCACGGTGATGAACACTGAAGCTTTCTTT. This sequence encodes CASTVMNTEAFF.

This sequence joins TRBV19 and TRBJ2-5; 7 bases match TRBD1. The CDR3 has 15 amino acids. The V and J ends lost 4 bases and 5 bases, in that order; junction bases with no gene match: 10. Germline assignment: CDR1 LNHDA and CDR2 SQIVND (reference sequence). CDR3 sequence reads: CASSKTGTVLETQYF. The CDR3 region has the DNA TGTGCCAGTAGTAAGACCGGGACAGTTCTGGAGACCCAGTACTTC.

The CDR3 DNA reads as TGCGCCAGCAGCCAACTAGGGTCCTACAATGAGCAGTTCTTC. Protein product: CASSQLGSYNEQFF. J is TRBJ2-1 and V is TRBV5-1; maybe TRBD2 (5 bases). Germline assignment: CDR1 SGHRS and CDR2 YFSETQ. The CDR3 length is 14 residues. V was trimmed by 4 bases and J by 1 base, leaving 9 bases between them.

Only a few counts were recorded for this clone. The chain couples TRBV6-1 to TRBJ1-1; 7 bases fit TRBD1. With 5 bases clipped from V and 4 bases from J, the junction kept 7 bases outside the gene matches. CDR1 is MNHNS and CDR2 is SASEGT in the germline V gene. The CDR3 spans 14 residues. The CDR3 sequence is CASSLGSGGTEAFF. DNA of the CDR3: TGTGCCAGCAGTTTAGGGTCAGGGGGCACTGAAGCTTTCTTT.

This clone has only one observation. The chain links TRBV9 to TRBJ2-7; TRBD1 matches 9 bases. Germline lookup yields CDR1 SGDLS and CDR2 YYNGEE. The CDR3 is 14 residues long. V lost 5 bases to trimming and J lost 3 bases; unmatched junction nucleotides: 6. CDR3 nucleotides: TGTGCCAGCAGTACAGGGGGCAATTTCTACGAGCAGTACTTC. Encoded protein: CASSTGGNFYEQYF.

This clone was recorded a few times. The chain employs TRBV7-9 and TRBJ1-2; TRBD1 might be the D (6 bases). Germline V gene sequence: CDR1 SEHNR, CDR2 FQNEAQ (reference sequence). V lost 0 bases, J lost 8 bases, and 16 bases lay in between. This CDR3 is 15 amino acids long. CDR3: CASSLATGILLGYTF. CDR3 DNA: TGTGCCAGCAGCTTAGCTACAGGGATACTATTGGGCTACACCTTC.

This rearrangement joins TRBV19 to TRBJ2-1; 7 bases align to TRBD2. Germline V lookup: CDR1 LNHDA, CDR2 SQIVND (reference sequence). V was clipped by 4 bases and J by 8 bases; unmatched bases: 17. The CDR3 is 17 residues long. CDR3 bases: TGTGCCAGTAGTACTCATATAGCGGGCGACTTGCGGGATGAGCAGTTCTTC. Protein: CASSTHIAGDLRDEQFF.

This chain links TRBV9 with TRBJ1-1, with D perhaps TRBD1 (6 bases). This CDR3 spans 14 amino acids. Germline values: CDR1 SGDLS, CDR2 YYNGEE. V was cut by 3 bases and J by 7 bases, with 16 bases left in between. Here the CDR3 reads CASSAGGGRGEAFF. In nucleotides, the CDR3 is TGTGCCAGCAGCGCCGGGGGGGGCCGAGGTGAAGCTTTCTTT. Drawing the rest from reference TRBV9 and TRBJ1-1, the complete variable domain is DSGVTQTPKHLITATGQRVTLRCSPRSGDLSVYWYQQSLDQGLQFLIQYYNGEERAKGNILERFSAQQFPDLHSELNLSSLELGDSALYFCASSAGGGRGEAFFGQGTRLTVV.

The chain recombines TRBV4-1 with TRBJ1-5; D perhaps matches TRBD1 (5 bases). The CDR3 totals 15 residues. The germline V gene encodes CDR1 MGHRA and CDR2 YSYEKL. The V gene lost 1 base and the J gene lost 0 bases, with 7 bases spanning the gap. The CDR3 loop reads CASSQGGGSNQPQHF. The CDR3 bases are TGCGCCAGCAGCCAAGGCGGGGGTAGCAATCAGCCCCAGCATTTT.